This T cell receptor beta chain was captured by sequencing in a study of monozygotic twins with inflammatory bowel disease (dated by TCRdb to between 2019 and 2020). In the study overall: The full study comprised some 30 monozygotic twin pairs: nine German pairs (four IBD-concordant, five IBD-discordant) and 19 IBD-discordant Danish pairs. Each individual had, on average, about 151 000 unique TCRalpha sequences and 181 000 unique TCRbeta sequences available for analysis. Within discordant pairs, disease-associated traits were sought mainly by comparing IBD patients with their genetically identical healthy co-twins. Broader findings and caveats from the paper: No difference in repertoire similarity was observed between concordant and discordant twins, possibly owing to limited statistical power. Because patients were on differing immunosuppressive treatments, the repertoires may have picked up extra background noise and inter-individual variability. The analysis was unable to tell apart different T cell subtypes. IBD patients had lower TCRbeta repertoire diversity, measured by the inverse Simpson index, than their healthy co-twins. The results gave no support for a single strong signal or clonotype linked to IBD. IBD patients shared fewer clonotypes with other individuals than healthy twins did, most markedly in patients showing signs of disease activity.

The library was produced with 5' RACE. The input for every TCR library was around 3.5 ug of total RNA. cDNA was synthesized with SMARTScribe reverse transcriptase in eight separate reactions per sample. Unique molecular identifiers containing a 6-nucleotide sample barcode were introduced through template switching during cDNA synthesis. Amplification of TCRalpha and TCRbeta cDNA involved two nested PCRs of roughly 16 and 10 cycles, and each PCR was followed by bead purification. Before amplification, the cDNA was treated with uracil DNA-glycosylase and purified using the QIAquick PCR purification kit. In the second PCR, Illumina TruSeq-compatible adapters and sample-specific barcodes were added. TapeStation and Qubit were used to check library quality and concentration, and roughly 5.5 ng of each library was pooled. The pooled libraries were sequenced with 2 x 100 bp reads and custom sequencing primers on an Illumina HiSeq2500 single-index Rapid Run. From the authors' description of their analysis: MiGEC version 1.2.6 was used for UMI-based consensus assembly to correct PCR and sequencing errors. MiXCR version 2.1.1 handled V(D)J alignment, clonotype assembly and CDR3 extraction. Gene usage, clonotype sharing and MAIT/NKT TCR abundance were normalised by analysing the top 1000, 10 000 and 20 000 clonotypes per sample. Diversity was computed as the inverse Simpson index with the vegan R package after downsampling to 27 000 UMIs. Paired Mann-Whitney U tests on discordant twin pairs were used, with Benjamini-Hochberg multiple-testing correction. TCRdb reprocessed the reads, and each CDR3 protein sequence is entered once, without DNA. The V and J calls were determined by TCRdb, not by the authors. This sample's table has entries for about 160,000 distinct CDR3 sequences. In total, the top ten clones hold 2.8% of the sample.

About this clonotype itself: Its binding antigen is unknown.

From each donor, a roughly 2.3 ml peripheral blood sample was collected into PAXgene tubes and stored at -80 degrees C. Without any T cell sorting, total RNA was extracted from whole blood using the PAXgene blood miRNA kit on an automated QIAcube. Deep TCRalpha and TCRbeta repertoire profiling with unique molecular barcoding was performed on peripheral blood of monozygotic twin pairs concordant or discordant for inflammatory bowel disease. Smoking habits were recorded for all twin pairs, with individuals classified as current, former or never smokers. The CDR3 starts with the cysteine, ends with the phenylalanine, and has 13 residues. No DNA sequence is on record. CDR1 and CDR2 (MNHEY, SMNVEV) derive from the germline V gene (reference sequence).

Material: blood. The chain is encoded by TRBV27 joined to TRBJ2-3. This TCR was recovered from a human donor with ulcerative colitis or Crohn's disease, or a healthy co-twin of an affected twin (not recorded which). The CDR3 loop reads CASSLATSDTQYF.